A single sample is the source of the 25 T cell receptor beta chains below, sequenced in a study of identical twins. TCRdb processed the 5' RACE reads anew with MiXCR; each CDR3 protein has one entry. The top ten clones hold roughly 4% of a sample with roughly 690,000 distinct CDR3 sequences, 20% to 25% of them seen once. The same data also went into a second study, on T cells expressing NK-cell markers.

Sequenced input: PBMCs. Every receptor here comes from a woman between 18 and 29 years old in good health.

The CDR3 loop is CASSQGRMGLAGGGDTQYF. CDR3 DNA: TGCGCCAGCAGCCAAGGGCGAATGGGACTAGCGGGAGGGGGAGATACGCAGTATTTT. This chain uses TRBV4-3 with TRBJ2-3, with TRBD2 matching over 16 bases. V lost 1 base and J lost 5; bases outside the gene matches: 9. Germline V CDR1 and CDR2: LGHNA, YSLEER. The CDR3 length is 19 residues.

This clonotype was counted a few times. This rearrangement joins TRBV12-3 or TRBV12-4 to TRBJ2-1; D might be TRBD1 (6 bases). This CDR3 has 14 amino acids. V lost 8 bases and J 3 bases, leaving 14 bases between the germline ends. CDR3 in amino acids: CASVGGALYNEQFF. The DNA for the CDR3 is TGTGCCAGCGTTGGGGGCGCCCTCTACAATGAGCAGTTCTTC.

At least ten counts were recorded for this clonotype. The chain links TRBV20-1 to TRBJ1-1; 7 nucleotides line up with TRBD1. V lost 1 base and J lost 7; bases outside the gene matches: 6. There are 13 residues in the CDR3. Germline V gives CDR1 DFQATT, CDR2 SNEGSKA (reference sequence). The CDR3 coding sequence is TGCAGTGCTAGAGCCGACAGGGAGCATGAAGCTTTCTTT. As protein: CSARADREHEAFF.

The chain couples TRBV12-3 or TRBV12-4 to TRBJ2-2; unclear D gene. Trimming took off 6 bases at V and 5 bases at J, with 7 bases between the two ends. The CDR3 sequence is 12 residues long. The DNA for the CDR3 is TGTGCCAGCAGGCCCTGGACCGGGGAGCTGTTTTTT. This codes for CASRPWTGELFF.

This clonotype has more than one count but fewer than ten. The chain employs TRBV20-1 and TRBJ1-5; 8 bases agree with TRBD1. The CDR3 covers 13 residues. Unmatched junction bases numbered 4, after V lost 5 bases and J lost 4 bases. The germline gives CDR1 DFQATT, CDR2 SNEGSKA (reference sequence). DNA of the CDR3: TGCAGTGCTCGACAGGGGCCTAATCAGCCCCAGCATTTT. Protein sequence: CSARQGPNQPQHF.

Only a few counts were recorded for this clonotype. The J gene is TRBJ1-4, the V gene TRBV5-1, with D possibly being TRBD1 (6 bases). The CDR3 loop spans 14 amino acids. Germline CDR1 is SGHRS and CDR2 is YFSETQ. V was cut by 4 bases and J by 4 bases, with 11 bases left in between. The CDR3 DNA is TGCGCCAGCAGCGTACAGGGATATAATGAAAAACTGTTTTTT. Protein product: CASSVQGYNEKLFF.

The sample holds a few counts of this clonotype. CDR3 in DNA: TGTGCCAGCAGCTCGGCTAGCGGGGTTACCGGGGAGCTGTTTTTT. The encoded protein is CASSSASGVTGELFF. This chain links TRBV7-9 with TRBJ2-2, with TRBD2 matching over 9 bases. This CDR3 region has 15 residues. Germline loops: CDR1 SEHNR, CDR2 FQNEAQ (reference sequence). V was pared by 4 bases and J by 5 bases, with 5 bases of the junction left unmatched.

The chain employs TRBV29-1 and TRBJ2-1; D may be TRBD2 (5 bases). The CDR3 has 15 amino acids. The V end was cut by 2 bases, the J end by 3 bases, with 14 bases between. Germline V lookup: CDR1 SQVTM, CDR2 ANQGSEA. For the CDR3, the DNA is TGCAGCGTTGAATACCGGGAAGAATTCTACAATGAGCAGTTCTTC. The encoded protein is CSVEYREEFYNEQFF.

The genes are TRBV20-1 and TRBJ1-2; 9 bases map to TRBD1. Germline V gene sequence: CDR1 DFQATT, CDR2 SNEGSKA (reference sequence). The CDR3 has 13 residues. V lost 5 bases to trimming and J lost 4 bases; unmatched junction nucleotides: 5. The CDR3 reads CSAGQGLGYGYTF. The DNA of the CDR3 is TGCAGTGCTGGACAGGGGCTCGGCTATGGCTACACCTTC.

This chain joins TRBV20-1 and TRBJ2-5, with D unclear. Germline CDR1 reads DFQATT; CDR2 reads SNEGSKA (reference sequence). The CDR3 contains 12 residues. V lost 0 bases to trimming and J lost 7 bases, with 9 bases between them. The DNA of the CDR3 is TGCAGTGCTAGAGAGTTGTCCGGGACCCAGTACTTC. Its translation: CSARELSGTQYF.

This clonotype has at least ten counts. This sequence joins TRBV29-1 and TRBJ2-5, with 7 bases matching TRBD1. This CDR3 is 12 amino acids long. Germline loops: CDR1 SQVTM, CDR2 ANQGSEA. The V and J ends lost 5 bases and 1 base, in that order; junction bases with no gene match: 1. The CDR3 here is CSVWDSQETQYF. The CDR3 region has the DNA TGCAGCGTTTGGGACAGCCAAGAGACCCAGTACTTC.

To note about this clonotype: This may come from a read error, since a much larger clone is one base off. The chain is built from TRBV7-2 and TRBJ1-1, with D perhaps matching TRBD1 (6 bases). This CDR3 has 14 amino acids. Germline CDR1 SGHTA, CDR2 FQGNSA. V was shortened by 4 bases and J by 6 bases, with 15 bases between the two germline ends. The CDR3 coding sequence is TGTGCCAGCAGCTCTCGTTACAGGGACTCTGAAGCTTTCTTT. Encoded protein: CASSSRYRDSEAFF.

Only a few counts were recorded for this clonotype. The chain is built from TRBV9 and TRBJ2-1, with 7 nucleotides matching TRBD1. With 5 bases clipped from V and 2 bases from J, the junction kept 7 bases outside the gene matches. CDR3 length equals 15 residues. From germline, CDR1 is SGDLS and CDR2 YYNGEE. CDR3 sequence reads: CASRATGAPYNEQFF. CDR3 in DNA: TGTGCCAGCAGAGCTACAGGGGCCCCCTACAATGAGCAGTTCTTC.

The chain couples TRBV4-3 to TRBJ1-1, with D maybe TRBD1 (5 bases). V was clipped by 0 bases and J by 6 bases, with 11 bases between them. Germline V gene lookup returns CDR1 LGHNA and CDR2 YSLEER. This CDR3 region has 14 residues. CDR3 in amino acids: CASSQESGFAEAFF. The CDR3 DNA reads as TGCGCCAGCAGCCAAGAGTCAGGGTTTGCTGAAGCTTTCTTT.

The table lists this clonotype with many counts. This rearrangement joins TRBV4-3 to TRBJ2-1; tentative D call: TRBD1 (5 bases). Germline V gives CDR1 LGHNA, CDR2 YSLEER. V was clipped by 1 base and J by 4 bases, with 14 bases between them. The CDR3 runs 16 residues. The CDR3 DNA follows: TGCGCCAGCAGCCAAGTATTAGGGGCCCTTTACAATGAGCAGTTCTTC. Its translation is CASSQVLGALYNEQFF.

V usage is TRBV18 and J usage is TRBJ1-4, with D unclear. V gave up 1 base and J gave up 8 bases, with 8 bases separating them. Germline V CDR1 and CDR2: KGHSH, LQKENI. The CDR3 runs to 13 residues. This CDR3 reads CASSPLGPEKLFF. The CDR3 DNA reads TGTGCCAGCTCACCACTCGGGCCGGAAAAACTGTTTTTT.

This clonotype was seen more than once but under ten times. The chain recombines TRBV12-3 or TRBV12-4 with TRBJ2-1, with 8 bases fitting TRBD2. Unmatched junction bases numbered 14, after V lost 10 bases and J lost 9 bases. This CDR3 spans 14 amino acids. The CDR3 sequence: CATIRAGVVGEQFF. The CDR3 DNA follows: TGTGCCACCATCAGAGCGGGAGTGGTGGGTGAGCAGTTCTTC.

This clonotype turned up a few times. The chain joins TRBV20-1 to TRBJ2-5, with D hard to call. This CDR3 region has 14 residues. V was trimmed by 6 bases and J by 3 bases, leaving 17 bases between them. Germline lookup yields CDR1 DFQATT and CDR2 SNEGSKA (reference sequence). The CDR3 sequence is CSAEPNFPKETQYF. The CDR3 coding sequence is TGCAGTGCCGAGCCTAACTTTCCTAAAGAGACCCAGTACTTC.

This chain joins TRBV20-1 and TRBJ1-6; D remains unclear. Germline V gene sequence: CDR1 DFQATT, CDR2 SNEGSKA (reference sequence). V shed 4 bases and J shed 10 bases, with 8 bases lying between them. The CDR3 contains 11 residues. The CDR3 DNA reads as TGCAGTGCTACGGTGGGCTCACCCCTCCACTTT. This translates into CSATVGSPLHF.

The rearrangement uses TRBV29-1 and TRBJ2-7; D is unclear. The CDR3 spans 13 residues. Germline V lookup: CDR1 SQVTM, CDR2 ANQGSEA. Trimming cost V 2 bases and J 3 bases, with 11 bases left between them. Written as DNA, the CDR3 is TGCAGCGTTGAATCCGAAAGCAACTACGAGCAGTACTTC. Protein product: CSVESESNYEQYF.

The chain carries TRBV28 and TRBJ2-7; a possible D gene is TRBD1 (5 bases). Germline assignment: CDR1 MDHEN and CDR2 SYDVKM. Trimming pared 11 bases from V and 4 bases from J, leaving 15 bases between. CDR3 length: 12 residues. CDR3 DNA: TGTGCCGTGGGGCAGGGTCCGTACGAGCAGTACTTC. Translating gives CAVGQGPYEQYF.

This CDR3 reads CASSLTSGGIQETQYF. DNA for the CDR3: TGTGCCAGCAGCCTCACCTCGGGGGGGATCCAAGAGACCCAGTACTTC. The chain carries TRBV7-6 and TRBJ2-5; 8 bases line up with TRBD2. The CDR3 consists of 16 residues. Germline V CDR1 and CDR2: SGHVS, FNYEAQ. Germline trimming cut 5 bases from V and 1 base from J; bases unmatched to any gene: 9.

Written as DNA, the CDR3 is TGTGCCATCAGTTGGGACTTGGATCACGAGCAGTACTTC. Encoded protein: CAISWDLDHEQYF. The rearrangement uses TRBV10-3 and TRBJ2-7; the D gene is possibly TRBD2 (6 bases). V was pared by 5 bases and J by 5 bases, with 13 bases between. The CDR3 has 13 amino acids. The germline V gene encodes CDR1 ENHRY and CDR2 SYGVKD.

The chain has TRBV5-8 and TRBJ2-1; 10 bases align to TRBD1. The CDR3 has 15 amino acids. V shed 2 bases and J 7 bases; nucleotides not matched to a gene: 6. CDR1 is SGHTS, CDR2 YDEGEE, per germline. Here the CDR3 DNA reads TGTGCCAGCAGCTTCGGGACAGGGGTAGCAAATGAGCAGTTCTTC. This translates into CASSFGTGVANEQFF.

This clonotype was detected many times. The CDR3 sequence: CSVEDPTATDTQYF. The DNA for the CDR3 is TGCAGCGTTGAAGATCCGACAGCTACGGATACGCAGTATTTT. The chain employs TRBV29-1 and TRBJ2-3; tentative D call: TRBD1 (5 bases). Looked up from germline, CDR1 is SQVTM and CDR2 is ANQGSEA. This CDR3 has 14 amino acids. V lost 0 bases and J lost 6, with 13 bases in between.